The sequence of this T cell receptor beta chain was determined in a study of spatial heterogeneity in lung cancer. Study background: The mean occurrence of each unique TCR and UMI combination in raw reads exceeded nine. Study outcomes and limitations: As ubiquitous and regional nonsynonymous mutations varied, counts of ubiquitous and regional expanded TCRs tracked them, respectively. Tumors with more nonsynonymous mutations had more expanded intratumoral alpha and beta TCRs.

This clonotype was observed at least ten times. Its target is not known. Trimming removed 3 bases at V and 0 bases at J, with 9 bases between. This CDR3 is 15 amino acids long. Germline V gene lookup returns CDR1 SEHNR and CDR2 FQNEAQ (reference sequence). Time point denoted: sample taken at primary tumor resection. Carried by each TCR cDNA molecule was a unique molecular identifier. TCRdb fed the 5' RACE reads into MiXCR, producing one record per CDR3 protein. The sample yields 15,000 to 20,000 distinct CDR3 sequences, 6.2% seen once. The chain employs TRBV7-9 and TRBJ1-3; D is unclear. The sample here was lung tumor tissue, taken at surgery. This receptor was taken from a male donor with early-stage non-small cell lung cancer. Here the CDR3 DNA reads TGTGCCAGCAGCTTTCTCTGGGACTCTGGAAACACCATATATTTT. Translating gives CASSFLWDSGNTIYF. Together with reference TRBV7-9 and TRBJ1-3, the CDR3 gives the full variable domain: DTGVSQNPRHKITKRGQNVTFRCDPISEHNRLYWYRQTLGQGPEFLTYFQNEAQLEKSRLLSDRFSAERPKGSFSTLEIQRTEQGDSAMYLCASSFLWDSGNTIYFGEGSWLTVV.